This TCR beta chain comes out of a study of blood T cell repertoires in COVID-19 (dated by TCRdb to the early 2020s). Background on the whole study: The collaborator samples originated in the United States, Italy and Spain and spanned the acute and convalescent phases of COVID-19. The material from the prospective study consisted of cDNA or gDNA derived from T cells, B-cell-depleted T cells, or PBMCs. Subjects who had been exposed to COVID-19, were actively infected with it, or had recovered from it provided the deeply sampled blood TCRbeta repertoires that made up the dataset. The repertoires were released in a freely available public database meant as a resource for research on the immune response to SARS-CoV-2. Samples came from the ongoing ImmuneRACE study (first 160 participants) plus 1,254 subjects from 6 global collaborators. A de-identified subject ID, COVID-19 status, age in years and sex were almost always included in the sample metadata. Where HLA class I and class II types were available, the types were taken from metadata supplied by the sample provider, not from assay-based typing.

TCRbeta CDR3 regions were amplified from genomic DNA by means of the immunoSEQ Assay, a bias-controlled multiplex PCR. Per the source publication's procedure: The number of nucleated cells in each sample was estimated from the amplification of reference gene primers within the assay. Sequence reads were collapsed and filtered to measure the absolute abundance of every unique TCRbeta CDR3 rearrangement. For each sample, productive Simpson clonality was calculated by taking the square root of Simpson's diversity index across productive rearrangements. Held by TCRdb, this immuneACCESS table contains in-frame sequences only and omits some clones. Under half of the omission traces to an unresolved V gene where checked; the cause of the rest is unknown. V, J and clone size reflect that table, while D and trimming were determined from the DNA. The sample table lists 70,000 or so clones, 88% of them with a count of one. The ten largest clonotypes hold 1.1% to 1.5% of the sample.

In the case of this clone: The antigen it binds to is not known. Base qualities are not recorded, but no much larger clone differs from it by a single base.

What the authors observed across the whole study: The quantity of clinical and demographic metadata differed by source and by participant and was supplied without curation.

The collaborating institutions used their own protocols to collect whole blood in K2EDTA tubes. For TCRbeta analysis, collaborators shipped samples as frozen whole blood, isolated PBMCs, or DNA extracted from either of those sample types. Spanning cysteine to phenylalanine, the CDR3 consists of 13 amino acids. Solely the CDR3 DNA is kept, with 39 bases framed from the first base. V is shortened by 5 bases, J by 5 bases, and the region joining them spans 10 bases. Taken from the germline V gene, the CDR1 and CDR2 loops are SNHLY and FYNNEI. Sequenced: peripheral blood. The chain employs TRBV2 and TRBJ2-1; the D gene remains uncertain. This receptor was obtained from a human donor in a cohort sampled during active COVID-19. CDR3 reads: CASSTEINNEQFF. The DNA reads as follows: TGTGCCAGCAGTACTGAGATAAACAATGAGCAGTTCTTC.